Listed below are T cell receptor beta chains from one sample, sequenced in a study of blood T cell repertoires in COVID-19. TCRdb's copy holds only in-frame clones and misses some; the assay was immunoSEQ multiplex PCR. The table records just under 350,000 clones, roughly 86% of them present only once. Sequenced material: peripheral blood. Receptors were obtained from a woman between 65 and 79 years old with COVID-19, enrolled during active disease. The CDR3 runs from the conserved cysteine through the conserved F or W. Fields, in order: V gene, J gene, D gene, clone size, CDR3 protein, CDR3 DNA. A D gene is named only where the DNA matches it firmly. A clone size is listed for some rows: how often the clone was seen (once, few, many), or a class if it is expanded.

TRBV15,TRBJ2-1,.,.,CATRLRRGQSSYNEQFF,TGTGCCACCAGGCTGAGACGGGGTCAAAGCTCCTACAATGAGCAGTTCTTC
TRBV5-1,TRBJ1-1,TRBD1,.,CASSLGQGAGEAFF,TGCGCCAGCAGCTTGGGGCAGGGGGCGGGTGAAGCTTTCTTT
TRBV7-2,TRBJ2-4,TRBD1,.,CASSQGQDSPPYF,TGTGCCAGCAGCCAGGGACAGGACTCGCCCCCTTACTTC
TRBV27,TRBJ1-2,.,.,CASRGLIHGYTF,TGTGCCAGCAGGGGACTGATCCATGGCTACACCTTC
TRBV4-3,TRBJ1-4,.,once,CASSPGSINEKLFF,TGCGCCAGCAGCCCCGGGTCGATAAATGAAAAACTGTTTTTT
TRBV18,TRBJ2-1,.,once,CASLQIKSNEQFF,TGTGCCAGCCTCCAGATAAAGTCCAATGAGCAGTTCTTC
TRBV9,TRBJ2-3,TRBD2,.,CASSLRGGTDTQYF,TGTGCCAGCAGCCTCCGGGGGGGCACAGATACGCAGTATTTT
TRBV27,TRBJ1-3,.,.,CASSFRSGNTIYF,TGTGCCAGCAGTTTCCGCTCTGGAAACACCATATATTTT
TRBV3-1/TRBV3-2,TRBJ2-6,.,few,CASSQSDRSSGANVLTF,TGTGCCAGCAGCCAGAGTGACAGGAGCTCTGGGGCCAACGTCCTGACTTTC
TRBV6-6,TRBJ2-7,.,.,CASSYSIMDNEQYF,TGTGCCAGCAGTTACTCGATAATGGACAACGAGCAGTACTTC
TRBV2,TRBJ1-2,TRBD1,.,CASTGTGGSNYGYTF,TGTGCCAGTACCGGGACAGGGGGTTCTAACTATGGCTACACCTTC
TRBV6-2/TRBV6-3,TRBJ1-6,.,.,CASSFPNNSPLHF,TGTGCCAGCAGTTTTCCCAATAATTCACCCCTCCACTTT
TRBV24-1,TRBJ2-2,.,.,CATSDLLPTGELFF,TGTGCCACCAGTGATTTGCTCCCCACCGGGGAGCTGTTTTTT
TRBV4-3,TRBJ2-3,TRBD2,.,CASSLTRATSGDVDTQYF,TGCGCCAGCAGCCTGACACGGGCTACTAGCGGGGACGTCGATACGCAGTATTTT
TRBV28,TRBJ1-5,TRBD1,.,CASSLGRQGGQPQHF,TGTGCCAGCAGTTTAGGGCGACAGGGCGGTCAGCCCCAGCATTTT
TRBV27,TRBJ2-1,.,.,CASSAPGGNYNEQFF,TGTGCCAGCAGCGCCCCGGGGGGCAACTACAATGAGCAGTTCTTC
TRBV7-6,TRBJ2-2,TRBD2,.,CASSRLAGGPAGELFF,TGTGCCAGCAGCCGTCTAGCGGGGGGGCCAGCCGGGGAGCTGTTTTTT
TRBV4-1,TRBJ1-6,.,few,CASSQGLQVPWNSPLHF,TGCGCCAGCAGCCAAGGTCTCCAGGTGCCCTGGAATTCACCCCTCCACTTT
TRBV30,TRBJ1-2,TRBD1,once,CAWSRKGQGGYGYTF,TGCGCCTGGAGTCGAAAAGGACAGGGGGGCTATGGCTACACCTTC
TRBV7-9,TRBJ1-1,.,.,CASTPLGATEAFF,TGTGCCAGCACGCCTTTAGGAGCCACTGAAGCTTTCTTT
TRBV7-9,TRBJ2-3,.,few,CASSLADYSDTQYF,TGTGCCAGCAGCTTGGCGGACTATTCAGATACGCAGTATTTT
TRBV19,TRBJ1-2,.,.,CASSPTLRGGYTF,TGTGCCAGTAGTCCCACCCTTCGGGGTGGCTACACCTTC
TRBV3-1/TRBV3-2,TRBJ1-5,TRBD1,.,CASSLGQGNQPQHF,TGTGCCAGCAGCCTAGGACAGGGCAATCAGCCCCAGCATTTT
TRBV5-4,TRBJ2-1,.,.,CASSDRGQGTQFF,TGTGCCAGCAGCGATAGAGGGCAGGGGACGCAGTTCTTC
TRBV30,TRBJ2-5,TRBD2,once,CAWSLTSTSQTQYF,TGTGCCTGGAGTTTGACTAGCACCTCCCAGACCCAGTACTTC
TRBV6-5,TRBJ2-2,.,.,CASTSGEENTGELFF,TGTGCCAGCACATCGGGGGAGGAAAACACCGGGGAGCTGTTTTTT
TRBV11-2,TRBJ1-3,.,.,CASSLAGFGNTIYF,TGTGCCAGCAGCTTAGCAGGTTTTGGAAACACCATATATTTT
TRBV6-6,TRBJ1-2,.,.,CASSYWGEDGYTF,TGTGCCAGCAGTTACTGGGGGGAAGATGGCTACACCTTC
TRBV6-5,TRBJ1-6,.,.,CASRPPGVTHSPLHF,TGTGCCAGCAGGCCTCCGGGAGTTACGCATTCACCCCTCCACTTT
TRBV5-4,TRBJ2-6,.,.,CASKVQGSGANVLTF,TGTGCCAGCAAGGTCCAGGGATCTGGGGCCAACGTCCTGACTTTC
TRBV5-6,TRBJ1-2,TRBD1,.,CASSLGQGSYGYTF,TGTGCCAGCAGCCTGGGACAGGGATCCTATGGCTACACCTTC
TRBV5-1,TRBJ1-2,.,.,CASSFAGQTNYGYTF,TGCGCCAGCAGCTTCGCTGGACAAACTAACTATGGCTACACCTTC
TRBV19,TRBJ1-3,.,.,CASSIVGGTGNTIYF,TGTGCCAGTAGTATAGTTGGAGGGACTGGAAACACCATATATTTT
TRBV6-5,TRBJ1-3,.,.,CASSYSSSGNTIYF,TGTGCCAGCAGTTACTCGAGTTCTGGAAACACCATATATTTT
TRBV3-1/TRBV3-2,TRBJ1-5,.,.,CASSQDDTGPNQPQHF,TGTGCCAGCAGCCAAGACGACACTGGCCCCAATCAGCCCCAGCATTTT
TRBV5-6,TRBJ2-1,TRBD1,.,CASSLRQGMDDEQFF,TGTGCCAGCAGCTTGCGACAGGGCATGGACGATGAGCAGTTCTTC
TRBV28,TRBJ1-5,.,few,CASSLSGGGSQPQHF,TGTGCCAGCAGCCTTTCCGGGGGGGGGAGTCAGCCCCAGCATTTT
TRBV2,TRBJ2-7,TRBD1,.,CASSRDRGSYEQYF,TGTGCCAGCAGCCGGGACAGGGGATCCTACGAGCAGTACTTC
TRBV5-1,TRBJ2-5,.,.,CASSLALSSETQYF,TGCGCCAGCAGCTTGGCCTTATCTTCCGAGACCCAGTACTTC
TRBV2,TRBJ2-3,TRBD1,.,CASSDDRDETHTSDTQYF,TGTGCCAGCAGTGACGACAGGGACGAGACACACACGTCAGATACGCAGTATTTT
TRBV10-3,TRBJ1-2,TRBD1,few,CAISDDRAAGYTF,TGTGCCATCAGTGACGACAGGGCGGCCGGCTACACCTTC
TRBV4-1,TRBJ1-5,TRBD1,.,CASSPDRGRHQPQHF,TGCGCCAGCAGCCCGGACAGGGGCCGCCATCAGCCCCAGCATTTT
TRBV13,TRBJ1-1,.,.,CASKGRAWGNTEAFF,TGTGCCAGCAAGGGCAGGGCATGGGGGAACACTGAAGCTTTCTTT
TRBV6-5,TRBJ1-2,.,.,CASSYSKAGGYTF,TGTGCCAGCAGTTACTCTAAAGCAGGTGGCTACACCTTC
TRBV2,TRBJ2-7,TRBD2,.,CASAASGHYEQYF,TGTGCCAGCGCGGCTAGCGGACACTACGAGCAGTACTTC
TRBV29-1,TRBJ1-1,.,.,CSVDPLANTEAFF,TGCAGCGTTGACCCCTTAGCGAACACTGAAGCTTTCTTT
TRBV7-2,TRBJ2-5,TRBD2,.,CASSLAESSSGGARETQYF,TGTGCCAGCAGCTTAGCCGAATCATCAAGCGGGGGGGCCCGTGAGACCCAGTACTTC
TRBV9,TRBJ2-1,TRBD2,once,CASSPAGGPHNEQFF,TGTGCCAGCAGCCCAGCGGGGGGCCCCCACAATGAGCAGTTCTTC
TRBV14,TRBJ1-6,.,few,CASSQNLSPNSPLHF,TGTGCCAGCAGCCAAAACCTATCCCCGAATTCACCCCTCCACTTT
TRBV5-1,TRBJ1-2,TRBD1,few,CASSRDRGGAYGYTF,TGCGCCAGCAGCCGGGACAGGGGAGGGGCCTATGGCTACACCTTC
TRBV29-1,TRBJ1-1,.,.,CSVSPGSPNTEAFF,TGCAGCGTGAGTCCAGGTTCCCCGAACACTGAAGCTTTCTTT
TRBV29-1,TRBJ1-2,.,.,CSVENLSGGAHGYTF,TGCAGCGTTGAGAACCTGTCGGGGGGGGCGCATGGCTACACCTTC
TRBV7-2,TRBJ2-1,TRBD2,once,CASSLDSGGGREQFF,TGTGCCAGCAGCTTAGACAGCGGGGGCGGACGTGAGCAGTTCTTC
TRBV10-3,TRBJ2-5,.,.,CAISDPGHQETQYF,TGTGCCATCAGTGACCCTGGACATCAAGAGACCCAGTACTTC
TRBV7-9,TRBJ1-5,.,.,CASSIEEGTQHF,TGTGCCAGCAGCATAGAGGAGGGTACCCAGCATTTT